The 12 T cell receptor beta chains below come from one sample, sequenced in a study of T-cell memory formation after mild COVID-19. TCRdb used MiXCR to reprocess the 5' RACE reads, holding one entry per CDR3 protein. In the table there are around 500,000 distinct CDR3 sequences, 15% to 20% of which are singletons. The specimen was PBMCs or a T cell subset sorted from them (not recorded which). The receptors here all came from an adult woman who had mild COVID-19 (a few samples of this study predate the infection). Cell type and time point are not known.

The chain has TRBV24-1 and TRBJ2-1; TRBD2 matches 10 bases. Losses at the gene ends were 3 bases for V and 9 bases for J; bases not matched to a gene: 4. This CDR3 contains 14 residues. Germline assignment: CDR1 KGHDR and CDR2 SFDVKD. Here the CDR3 reads CATSDSGGAGEQFF. CDR3 sequence (DNA): TGTGCCACCAGTGATAGCGGGGGGGCGGGTGAGCAGTTCTTC.

The V and J genes are TRBV7-9 and TRBJ1-1, with D unclear. Germline V gene lookup returns CDR1 SEHNR and CDR2 FQNEAQ (reference sequence). The CDR3 runs to 14 residues. Trimming pared 3 bases from V and 0 bases from J, leaving 8 bases between. The CDR3 nucleotides read TGTGCCAGCAGCTTTCTAATGCTGAACACTGAAGCTTTCTTT. Translation: CASSFLMLNTEAFF.

This clonotype was detected a few times. The chain uses TRBV9 and TRBJ2-1; 11 bases align to TRBD2. Germline trimming cut 3 bases from V and 3 bases from J; bases unmatched to any gene: 2. Germline V gene lookup returns CDR1 SGDLS and CDR2 YYNGEE. CDR3 length: 15 residues. The CDR3: CASSALAGGYNEQFF. The CDR3 coding sequence is TGTGCCAGCAGCGCCCTAGCGGGGGGCTACAATGAGCAGTTCTTC.

There are many counts of this clonotype. The V gene is TRBV4-3, the J gene TRBJ2-1; either TRBD1 or TRBD2 may fit D (5 bases each). Germline V lookup: CDR1 LGHNA, CDR2 YSLEER. Between the trimmed V and J ends, which lost 0 bases and 1 base, there was a span of 10 bases. This CDR3 has 16 amino acids. In nucleotides, the CDR3 is TGCGCCAGCAGCCAAGAGGGGGACGCATCCTACAATGAGCAGTTCTTC. It specifies CASSQEGDASYNEQFF.

The rearrangement links TRBV5-1 to TRBJ2-5; 7 bases fit TRBD2. This CDR3 region has 13 residues. After removal of 5 bases from V and 5 bases from J, the junction contained 6 bases not matched to a gene. The germline V gene has CDR1 SGHRS and CDR2 YFSETQ. The CDR3 protein is CASRTGTIETQYF. In DNA form, the CDR3 reads TGCGCCAGCAGGACGGGGACTATTGAGACCCAGTACTTC.

This sequence joins TRBV7-8 and TRBJ2-3; D remains ambiguous. V lost 3 bases to trimming and J lost 2 bases, with 6 bases between them. This CDR3 has 13 amino acids. CDR1 and CDR2 from the germline V gene are SGHVS and FQNEAQ. CDR3 sequence (DNA): TGTGCCAGCAGCTTTTCCGTCACAGATACGCAGTATTTT. It yields the protein CASSFSVTDTQYF.

In its sample, this clonotype was seen many times. The chain recombines TRBV11-2 with TRBJ2-1; 11 positions match TRBD2. After removal of 4 bases from V and 7 bases from J, the junction contained 6 bases not matched to a gene. Germline V gives CDR1 SGHAT, CDR2 FQNNGV. CDR3 size: 15 residues. CDR3 in DNA: TGTGCCAGCAGCTCCGGACTAGCGGGTCAAAATGAGCAGTTCTTC. It is translated as CASSSGLAGQNEQFF.

This clonotype came up a few times. The chain carries TRBV10-3 and TRBJ2-3; TRBD2 matches 10 bases. CDR1 and CDR2 from the germline V gene are ENHRY and SYGVKD. The J segment lost 5 bases and the V segment lost 6 bases, leaving 8 bases of the junction unmatched. The CDR3 consists of 15 residues. Here the CDR3 DNA reads TGTGCCATCAGGCCCAGCGGGGGGGCGGGAGATACGCAGTATTTT. Its translation: CAIRPSGGAGDTQYF.

V is TRBV4-2 and J is TRBJ2-5; 11 bases agree with TRBD2. Looked up from germline, CDR1 is LGHNA and CDR2 is YNFKEQ. With V trimmed by 2 bases and J by 4 bases, 9 bases remained unmatched. CDR3 size: 17 residues. The DNA of the CDR3 is TGTGCCAGCAGCCAAAAAACCCCGGGACTAGCGGTAGAGACCCAGTACTTC. Translation gives CASSQKTPGLAVETQYF.

This clonotype occurred a few times. The chain carries TRBV12-3 or TRBV12-4 and TRBJ2-1; TRBD2 matches 7 bases. Trimming cost V 3 bases and J 8 bases; bases outside gene matches: 7. CDR3 length: 14 residues. The CDR3 here is CASSFAGAKDEQFF. The DNA of the CDR3 is TGTGCCAGCAGTTTTGCGGGAGCGAAAGATGAGCAGTTCTTC.

V usage is TRBV5-4 and J usage is TRBJ1-2; maybe TRBD1 (6 bases). This CDR3 is 14 amino acids long. Germline V gene data show CDR1 as SGHNT and CDR2 as YYREEE (reference sequence). V lost 4 bases, J lost 7 bases, and 17 bases lay in between. The CDR3, as DNA: TGTGCCAGCAGCCTTCTAGGACAGATGGGTGGCTACACCTTC. Amino acids: CASSLLGQMGGYTF.

This clonotype was seen ten or more times. This chain links TRBV7-9 with TRBJ2-1, with TRBD2 identical over 7 bases. The CDR3 loop spans 15 amino acids. V gave up 2 bases and J gave up 8 bases; unmatched junction bases: 9. CDR1 is SEHNR and CDR2 is FQNEAQ in the germline V gene (reference sequence). DNA of the CDR3: TGTGCCAGCAGCTTAACGGGGCGGGAGTTCGATGAGCAGTTCTTC. This encodes CASSLTGREFDEQFF.